This section outlines one T cell receptor (beta chain) sequence together with its context. Its antigen is unknown. The data were obtained in a study of cytomegalovirus exposure and HLA in healthy donors. V lost 2 bases to trimming and J lost 8 bases, with 10 bases between them. Germline CDR1 is MNHEY and CDR2 is SVGAGI. The CDR3 length is 14 residues. Primers: 60 Vbeta forward and 13 Jbeta reverse. The protocol was immunoSEQ multiplex PCR, while the TCRdb copy is restricted to in-frame clones and leaves out a portion. Of about 180,000 clones in the sample, around 84% were seen once. Notes on the study in general: Reports indicate that TCR beta sequences accurately predicted the HLA-A and HLA-B alleles of most subjects. Associated with cytomegalovirus, according to the listing, were about 160 TCR beta chains. A classifier reportedly called cytomegalovirus status with high sensitivity and specificity.

The gene calls are TRBV6-5 and TRBJ1-6, with D unclear. The sequenced material came from PBMCs. The clonotype originates from a girl aged 2 to 9 in good health and CMV-seropositive. The DNA for the CDR3 is TGTGCCAGCAGTTACACGGGGAACCATTCACCCCTCCACTTT. Protein sequence: CASSYTGNHSPLHF.